The 32 T cell receptor beta chains below all came from one sample that was sequenced in a study of lymphopenia after photon versus proton radiotherapy. Here immunoSEQ multiplex PCR was the method, and the copy in TCRdb shows in-frame clones only, minus some. Found here are 25,000 to 35,000 clones, roughly 89% of them singletons; the top ten hold 45% to 60%. Material: peripheral blood, obtained from a patient treated with proton-based radiotherapy. The receptors shown here come from a woman aged 55-69 years with cholangiocarcinoma. Some clones in this sample may be carry-over from other donors' samples.

The V call is TRBV9, the J call TRBJ1-3, with D uncertain. V dropped 4 bases and J dropped 0 bases, with 17 bases sitting between them. Germline assignment: CDR1 SGDLS and CDR2 YYNGEE. The CDR3 loop spans 17 amino acids. The CDR3 loop is CASSPPVGGDSGNTIYF. As DNA, the CDR3 is TGTGCCAGCAGCCCCCCCGTTGGCGGGGACTCTGGAAACACCATATATTTT.

V is TRBV27 and J is TRBJ2-1, with 13 bases identical to TRBD2. J lost 9 bases, V lost 6 bases, and 8 bases had no gene match. Per germline, CDR1 MNHEY and CDR2 SMNVEV (reference sequence). CDR3 length: 15 amino acids. The CDR3 reads CASRDGLAGVGEQFF. CDR3 nucleotide sequence: TGTGCCAGCAGAGATGGACTAGCGGGAGTCGGTGAGCAGTTCTTC.

The rearrangement uses TRBV2 and TRBJ1-4; D gene ambiguous. CDR1 and CDR2 from the germline V gene are SNHLY and FYNNEI. Trimming cost V 7 bases and J 7 bases, with 13 bases left between them. This CDR3 comprises 13 residues. CDR3 sequence: CASKVEVGEKLFF. In DNA form, the CDR3 reads TGTGCCAGCAAGGTCGAGGTTGGTGAAAAACTGTTTTTT.

This clone was observed a single time. The chain has TRBV12-5 and TRBJ2-3, with unresolved D. Looked up from germline, CDR1 is LGHNT and CDR2 is FRNRAP. The CDR3 extends over 14 amino acids. V lost 4 bases and J lost 0, with 8 bases in between. CDR3 region: CASGYPGSTDTQYF. The CDR3 DNA follows: TGTGCTAGTGGTTACCCCGGGAGCACAGATACGCAGTATTTT.

The chain couples TRBV4-2 to TRBJ2-7, with D possibly matching TRBD2 (6 bases). Trimming took off 2 bases at V and 4 bases at J, with 18 bases between the two ends. CDR1 and CDR2 from the germline V gene are LGHNA and YNFKEQ. The length of the CDR3 is 16 residues. The CDR3 protein is CASSQLAAPDGYEQYF. The CDR3 DNA is TGTGCCAGCAGCCAATTAGCGGCCCCGGACGGTTACGAGCAGTACTTC.

The V and J genes are TRBV6-7 and TRBJ2-2; tentatively, D is TRBD1 (6 bases). TRBV6-7 is an ORF; its function is uncertain. This CDR3 spans 11 amino acids. Here the CDR3 reads CAGGRSGELFF. The CDR3, as DNA: TGTGCAGGGGGTAGATCCGGGGAGCTGTTTTTT.

The chain links TRBV27 to TRBJ2-1, with 7 nucleotides matching TRBD2. V gave up 3 bases and J gave up 7 bases; unmatched junction bases: 6. CDR3 length equals 14 residues. In germline, CDR1 is MNHEY, CDR2 SMNVEV (reference sequence). CDR3: CASSFAGAGNEQFF. CDR3 DNA sequence: TGTGCCAGCAGTTTCGCGGGAGCGGGTAATGAGCAGTTCTTC.

The chain links TRBV4-1 to TRBJ1-2; D is perhaps TRBD1 (5 bases). The CDR3 is 16 amino acids. Trimming stripped 0 bases from V and 5 bases from J, with 16 bases between. Germline V gene data show CDR1 as MGHRA and CDR2 as YSYEKL. In nucleotides, the CDR3 is TGCGCCAGCAGCCAAGACGAGGCAGGGCAGGCGTATGGCTACACCTTC. As protein: CASSQDEAGQAYGYTF.

CDR3: CASSPPGGKDYGYTF. The DNA of the CDR3 is TGCGCCAGCAGCCCCCCAGGGGGCAAGGACTATGGCTACACCTTC. The chain recombines TRBV4-1 with TRBJ1-2, with 8 positions matching TRBD1. Germline loops: CDR1 MGHRA, CDR2 YSYEKL. With V trimmed by 4 bases and J by 3 bases, 7 bases remained unmatched. This CDR3 spans 15 amino acids.

This chain connects TRBV7-2 to TRBJ2-5, with 16 bases fitting TRBD2. V gave up 5 bases and J gave up 7 bases; unmatched junction bases: 10. The CDR3 consists of 17 residues. Per germline, CDR1 SGHTA and CDR2 FQGNSA. The CDR3 here is CASSAPGLAGGAGTQYF. The CDR3 nucleotides are TGTGCCAGCAGCGCGCCGGGACTAGCGGGGGGGGCGGGGACCCAGTACTTC.

On this clone itself: A read error may account for a junction end that differs from germline. The rearrangement uses TRBV9 and TRBJ2-1; 10 positions match TRBD2. There are 14 residues in the CDR3. Germline V lookup: CDR1 SGDLS, CDR2 YYNGEE. This chain's CDR3 is CASTTSGNYNEQFF. For the CDR3, the DNA is TGTGCTAGCACCACTAGCGGGAACTACAATGAGCAGTTCTTC.

The gene calls are TRBV19 and TRBJ2-2; 8 nucleotides line up with TRBD2. CDR3 length equals 16 residues. The junction had 6 bases not matched to a gene; V was cut back by 6 bases and J by 0 bases. Germline V gives CDR1 LNHDA, CDR2 SQIVND (reference sequence). CDR3 in amino acids: CASSVGRGANTGELFF. CDR3 coding DNA: TGTGCCAGTAGCGTTGGGCGGGGGGCGAACACCGGGGAGCTGTTTTTT.

V is TRBV7-2 and J is TRBJ1-1, with a possible D match to TRBD1 (5 bases). The V end was cut by 3 bases, the J end by 6 bases, with 11 bases between. Looked up from germline, CDR1 is SGHTA and CDR2 is FQGNSA. This CDR3 is built from 13 residues. The CDR3 DNA is TGTGCCAGCAGCTTTGGGACGCGCCCTGAAGCTTTCTTT. Amino acid sequence: CASSFGTRPEAFF.

The rearrangement links TRBV7-2 to TRBJ2-5; D not certain. The J call may be in error: the DNA end matches TRBJ2-7 better. From germline, CDR1 is SGHTA and CDR2 FQGNSA. The CDR3 covers 12 residues. The CDR3 here is CASSLDFNEQYF. The CDR3 bases are TGTGCCAGCAGCTTAGATTTCAACGAGCAGTACTTC.

V is TRBV5-1 and J is TRBJ2-7, with no clear D. Per germline, CDR1 SGHRS and CDR2 YFSETQ. This CDR3 is built from 14 residues. V was trimmed by 1 base and J by 2 bases, leaving 10 bases between them. The CDR3 loop reads CASSLMATTYEQYF. The CDR3 coding sequence is TGCGCCAGCAGCTTGATGGCAACGACCTACGAGCAGTACTTC.

The chain links TRBV6-5 to TRBJ2-7; D unresolved. CDR3 length equals 14 residues. The germline gives CDR1 MNHEY, CDR2 SVGAGI. V lost 0 bases and J lost 3, with 9 bases in between. The CDR3 loop is CASSYSSPGYEQYF. The CDR3, as DNA: TGTGCCAGCAGTTACTCGAGTCCGGGCTACGAGCAGTACTTC.

This clone occurred a few times. This sample includes further DNA sequences coding for the same CDR3. The gene calls are TRBV5-1 and TRBJ1-4, with no clear D. Trimming took 0 bases from V and 0 from J, leaving 6 bases between them. The CDR3 totals 15 residues. Germline V gives CDR1 SGHRS, CDR2 YFSETQ. DNA of the CDR3: TGCGCCAGCAGCTTGGATTCGGCAACTAATGAAAAACTGTTTTTT. This gives the protein CASSLDSATNEKLFF.

V and J are TRBV6-5 and TRBJ1-5, with 8 bases fitting TRBD1. The length of the CDR3 is 15 residues. Germline trimming cut 6 bases from V and 6 bases from J; bases unmatched to any gene: 10. Germline CDR1 MNHEY, CDR2 SVGAGI. CDR3 loop: CASRAQTGVGQPQHF. The CDR3 DNA follows: TGTGCCAGCAGAGCCCAGACAGGGGTCGGTCAGCCCCAGCATTTT.

The rearrangement links TRBV18 to TRBJ2-1; D gene uncertain. Trimming removed 0 bases from V and 10 bases from J, with 16 bases in between. This CDR3 spans 15 amino acids. The V gene's germline CDR1 is KGHSH and CDR2 LQKENI. CDR3 in amino acids: CASSPPSMKGREQFF. CDR3 coding DNA: TGTGCCAGCTCACCACCGAGTATGAAGGGTCGGGAGCAGTTCTTC.

The chain combines TRBV18 with TRBJ1-2; 12 bases agree with TRBD1. From germline, CDR1 is KGHSH and CDR2 LQKENI. The CDR3 covers 17 residues. V dropped 3 bases and J dropped 2; count of bases not matched to a gene: 7. CDR3 sequence (DNA): TGTGCCAGCTCACCGGGACAGGGGGCTTTAAAAAACTATGGCTACACCTTC. Its translation: CASSPGQGALKNYGYTF.

The J gene is TRBJ2-1, the V gene TRBV27; no clear D gene. Per the germline V gene, CDR1 is MNHEY and CDR2 is SMNVEV (reference sequence). This CDR3 is 11 amino acids long. Trimming removed 6 bases from V and 5 bases from J, with 5 bases in between. The CDR3 sequence: CASRANNEQFF. The CDR3 nucleotides are TGTGCCAGCAGGGCTAACAATGAGCAGTTCTTC.

The rearrangement links TRBV28 to TRBJ1-5; possible D gene TRBD1, 5 bases. The V end was cut by 6 bases, the J end by 6 bases, with 6 bases between. The CDR3 is 11 amino acids. Germline loops: CDR1 MDHEN, CDR2 SYDVKM. CDR3 protein: CASRGGQPQHF. CDR3 DNA sequence: TGTGCCAGCAGGGGGGGTCAGCCCCAGCATTTT.

Only a few counts were recorded for this clone. V and J are TRBV6-6 and TRBJ2-7, with D maybe TRBD2 (5 bases). The CDR3 consists of 14 residues. Deletions cut 0 bases from V and 4 bases from J, with 10 bases between. Germline V gives CDR1 MNHNY, CDR2 SVGAGI (reference sequence). CDR3 sequence reads: CASSYSGSSYEQYF. CDR3 in DNA: TGTGCCAGCAGTTACTCTGGGAGCTCGTACGAGCAGTACTTC.

The chain links TRBV7-9 to TRBJ2-3; D gene uncertain. This CDR3 contains 13 residues. Germline CDR1 SEHNR, CDR2 FQNEAQ (reference sequence). Trimming took off 6 bases at V and 2 bases at J, with 9 bases between the two ends. The CDR3: CASRQVPTDTQYF. The CDR3 DNA follows: TGTGCCAGCAGGCAAGTACCCACAGATACGCAGTATTTT.

This chain connects TRBV2 to TRBJ2-3, with 7 bases aligning to TRBD2. V was clipped by 6 bases and J by 0 bases; unmatched bases: 9. This CDR3 has 16 residues. Germline V gene lookup returns CDR1 SNHLY and CDR2 FYNNEI. DNA of the CDR3: TGTGCCAGCAGCTGGACTAGTGGGACTAGCACAGATACGCAGTATTTT. Its translation is CASSWTSGTSTDTQYF.

The chain uses TRBV6-5 and TRBJ1-2; no firm D call. This CDR3 contains 15 residues. From germline, CDR1 is MNHEY and CDR2 SVGAGI. V was trimmed by 6 bases and J by 8 bases, leaving 22 bases between them. CDR3 in amino acids: CASRGPGSRNLGYTF. In DNA, the CDR3 is TGTGCCAGCAGAGGACCGGGATCCAGAAATTTAGGCTACACCTTC.

This CDR3 reads CASSRGADTQYF. Here the CDR3 DNA reads TGTGCCAGCAGCAGAGGGGCAGATACGCAGTATTTT. The V call is TRBV13, the J call TRBJ2-3; the D gene could be TRBD1 or TRBD2 (5 bases each). CDR1 is PRHDT and CDR2 is FYEKMQ in the germline V gene (reference sequence). The V end lost 5 bases, the J end lost 4 bases, and 7 bases lay between the germline ends. The CDR3 consists of 12 residues.

J is TRBJ2-3 and V is TRBV10-2; TRBD2 matches at 11 bases. V shed 9 bases and J 6 bases; nucleotides not matched to a gene: 8. Per germline, CDR1 WSHSY and CDR2 SAAADI. This CDR3 is 14 amino acids long. CDR3 region: CASQIAGGSDTQYF. The CDR3 DNA is TGCGCCAGTCAAATAGCGGGAGGGAGCGATACGCAGTATTTT.

The genes are TRBV14 and TRBJ2-1; TRBD2 aligns across 8 bases. Germline CDR1 SGHDN, CDR2 FVKESK. The CDR3 has 16 amino acids. With 2 bases clipped from V and 4 bases from J, the junction kept 7 bases outside the gene matches. The CDR3 sequence is CASSQPRVAGYNEQFF. The CDR3 DNA sequence: TGTGCCAGCAGCCAACCCAGGGTAGCGGGGTACAATGAGCAGTTCTTC.

This clone was seen only a few times. The chain carries TRBV11-1 and TRBJ1-2; tentatively, D is TRBD1 (5 bases). This CDR3 spans 17 amino acids. Germline loops: CDR1 SGHAT, CDR2 FQDESV (reference sequence). The ends were cut back, 7 bases at V and 4 bases at J, with 25 bases in the middle. The CDR3 bases are TGTGCCAGCACCCCAAGGGACGCAGAGGCCCTATTCTATGGCTACACCTTC. Its translation is CASTPRDAEALFYGYTF.

The chain employs TRBV6-1 and TRBJ2-4; 11 bases match TRBD1. Unmatched junction bases numbered 7, after V lost 5 bases and J lost 16 bases. The CDR3 is 12 amino acids. Germline V gene data show CDR1 as MNHNS and CDR2 as SASEGT. CDR3 coding DNA: TGTGCCAGCAGTAGCTGGACAGGGGGCACATACTTC. Translated: CASSSWTGGTYF.

This chain joins TRBV14 and TRBJ2-4; D possibly corresponds to TRBD2 (6 bases). V lost 0 bases to trimming and J lost 12 bases, with 18 bases between them. The germline gives CDR1 SGHDN, CDR2 FVKESK. The CDR3 loop spans 15 amino acids. In DNA form, the CDR3 reads TGTGCCAGCAGCCAAGATATGGTCGGGGGACGGAGTCAGTACTTC. Translation gives CASSQDMVGGRSQYF.